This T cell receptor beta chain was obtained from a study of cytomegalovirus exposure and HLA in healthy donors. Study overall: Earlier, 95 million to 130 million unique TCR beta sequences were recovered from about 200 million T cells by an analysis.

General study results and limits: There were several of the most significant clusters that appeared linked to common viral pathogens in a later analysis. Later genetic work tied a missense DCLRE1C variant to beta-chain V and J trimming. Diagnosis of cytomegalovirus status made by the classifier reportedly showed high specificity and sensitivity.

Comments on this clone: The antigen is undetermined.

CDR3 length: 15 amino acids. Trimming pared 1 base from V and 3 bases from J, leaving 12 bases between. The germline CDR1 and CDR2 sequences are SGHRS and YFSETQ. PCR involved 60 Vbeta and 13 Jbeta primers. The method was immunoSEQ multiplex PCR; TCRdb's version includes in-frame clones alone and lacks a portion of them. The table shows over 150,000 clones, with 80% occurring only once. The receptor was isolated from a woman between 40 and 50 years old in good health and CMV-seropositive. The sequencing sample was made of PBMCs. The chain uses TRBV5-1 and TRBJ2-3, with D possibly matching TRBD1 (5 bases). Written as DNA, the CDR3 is TGCGCCAGCAGCTTGACAGGCGATGGGACAGATACGCAGTATTTT. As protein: CASSLTGDGTDTQYF. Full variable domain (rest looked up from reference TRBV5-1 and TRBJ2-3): KAGVTQTPRYLIKTRGQQVTLSCSPISGHRSVSWYQQTPGQGLQFLFEYFSETQRNKGNFPGRFSGRQFSNSRSEMNVSTLELGDSALYLCASSLTGDGTDTQYFGPGTRLTVL.